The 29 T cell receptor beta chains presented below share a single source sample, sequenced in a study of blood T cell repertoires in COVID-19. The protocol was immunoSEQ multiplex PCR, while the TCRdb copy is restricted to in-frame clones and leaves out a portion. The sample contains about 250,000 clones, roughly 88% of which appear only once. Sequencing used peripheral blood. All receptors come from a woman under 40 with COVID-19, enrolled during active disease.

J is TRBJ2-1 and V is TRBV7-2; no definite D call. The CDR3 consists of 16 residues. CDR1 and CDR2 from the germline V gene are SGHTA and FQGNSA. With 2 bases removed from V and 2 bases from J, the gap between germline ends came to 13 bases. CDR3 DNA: TGTGCCAGCAGCTTAACGCCACCCACTCCCTACAATGAGCAGTTCTTC. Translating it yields CASSLTPPTPYNEQFF.

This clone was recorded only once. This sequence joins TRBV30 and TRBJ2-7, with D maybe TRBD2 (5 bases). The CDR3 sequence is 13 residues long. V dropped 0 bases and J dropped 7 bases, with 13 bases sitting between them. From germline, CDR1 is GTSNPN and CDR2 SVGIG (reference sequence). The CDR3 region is CAWSVSHPGEQYV. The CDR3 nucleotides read TGTGCCTGGAGTGTATCACATCCGGGAGAGCAGTACGTC.

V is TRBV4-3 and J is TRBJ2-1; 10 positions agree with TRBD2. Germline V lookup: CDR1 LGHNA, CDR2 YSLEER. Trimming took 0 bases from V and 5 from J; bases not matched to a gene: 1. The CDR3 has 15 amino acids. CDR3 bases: TGCGCCAGCAGCCAAGAAGGACTAGCGGACAATGAGCAGTTCTTC. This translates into CASSQEGLADNEQFF.

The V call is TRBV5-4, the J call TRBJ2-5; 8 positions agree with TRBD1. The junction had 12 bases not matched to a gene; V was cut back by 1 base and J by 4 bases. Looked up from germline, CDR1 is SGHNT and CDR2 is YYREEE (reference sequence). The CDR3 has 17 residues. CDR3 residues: CASSLNRGMGWGETQYF. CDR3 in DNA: TGTGCCAGCAGCTTGAACAGGGGGATGGGGTGGGGAGAGACCCAGTACTTC.

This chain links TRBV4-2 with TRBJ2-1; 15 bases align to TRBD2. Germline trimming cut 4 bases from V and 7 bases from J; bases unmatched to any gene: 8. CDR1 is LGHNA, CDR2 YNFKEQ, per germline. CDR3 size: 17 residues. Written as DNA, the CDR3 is TGTGCCAGCAGCCCAACGGACGGGACTAGCGGGAGGAATGAGCAGTTCTTC. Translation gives CASSPTDGTSGRNEQFF.

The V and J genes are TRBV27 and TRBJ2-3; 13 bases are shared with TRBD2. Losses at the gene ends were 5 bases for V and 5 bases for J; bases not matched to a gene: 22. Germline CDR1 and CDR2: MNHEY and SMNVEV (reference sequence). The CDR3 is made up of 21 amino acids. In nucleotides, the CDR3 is TGTGCCAGCAGTCCACAAGCGGGACTAGCGGGGAGGGTTCATCTAGAAGATACGCAGTATTTT. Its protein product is CASSPQAGLAGRVHLEDTQYF.

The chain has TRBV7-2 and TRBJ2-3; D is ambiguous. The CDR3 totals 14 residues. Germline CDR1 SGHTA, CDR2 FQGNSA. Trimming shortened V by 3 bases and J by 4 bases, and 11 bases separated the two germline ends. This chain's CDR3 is CASSLIVPPDTQYF. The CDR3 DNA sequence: TGTGCCAGCAGCTTGATAGTTCCCCCAGATACGCAGTATTTT.

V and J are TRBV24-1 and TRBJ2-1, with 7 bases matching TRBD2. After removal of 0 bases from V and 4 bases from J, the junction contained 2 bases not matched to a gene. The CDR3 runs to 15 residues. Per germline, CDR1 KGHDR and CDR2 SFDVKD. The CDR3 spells CATSDLASGYNEQFF. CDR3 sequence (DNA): TGTGCCACCAGTGATTTGGCTAGCGGATACAATGAGCAGTTCTTC.

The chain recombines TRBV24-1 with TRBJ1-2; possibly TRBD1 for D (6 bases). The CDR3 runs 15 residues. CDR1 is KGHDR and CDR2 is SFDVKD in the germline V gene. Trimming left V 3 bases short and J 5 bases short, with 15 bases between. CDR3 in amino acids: CATSDPRDTVYGYTF. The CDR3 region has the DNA TGTGCCACCAGTGATCCCCGGGACACCGTATATGGCTACACCTTC.

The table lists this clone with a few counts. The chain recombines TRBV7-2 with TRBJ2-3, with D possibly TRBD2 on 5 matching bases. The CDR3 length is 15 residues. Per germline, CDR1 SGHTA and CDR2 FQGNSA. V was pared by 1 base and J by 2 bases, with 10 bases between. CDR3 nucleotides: TGTGCCAGCAGCTTAGATTTTAGCGACACAGATACGCAGTATTTT. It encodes CASSLDFSDTDTQYF.

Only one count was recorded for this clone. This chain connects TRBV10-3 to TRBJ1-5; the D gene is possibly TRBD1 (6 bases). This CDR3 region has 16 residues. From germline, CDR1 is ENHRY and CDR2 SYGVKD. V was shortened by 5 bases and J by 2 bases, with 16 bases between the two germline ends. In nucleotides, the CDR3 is TGTGCCATCAGTCTACAGGGAAATAGGGGCAATCAGCCCCAGCATTTT. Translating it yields CAISLQGNRGNQPQHF.

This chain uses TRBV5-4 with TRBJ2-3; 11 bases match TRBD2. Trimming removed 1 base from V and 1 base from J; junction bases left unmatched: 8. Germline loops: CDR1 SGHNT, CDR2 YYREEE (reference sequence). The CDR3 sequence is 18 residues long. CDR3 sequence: CASSLLKLAGGRTDTQYF. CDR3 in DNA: TGTGCCAGCAGCTTGTTAAAGCTAGCGGGAGGACGCACAGATACGCAGTATTTT.

The CDR3: CATSRDPRSSYEQYF. In DNA, the CDR3 is TGTGCCACCAGCAGAGATCCCAGGTCTTCCTACGAGCAGTACTTC. The chain couples TRBV15 to TRBJ2-7; unclear D gene. Trimming left V 0 bases short and J 1 base short, with 10 bases between. The CDR3 contains 15 residues. From germline, CDR1 is LNHNV and CDR2 YYDKDF (reference sequence).

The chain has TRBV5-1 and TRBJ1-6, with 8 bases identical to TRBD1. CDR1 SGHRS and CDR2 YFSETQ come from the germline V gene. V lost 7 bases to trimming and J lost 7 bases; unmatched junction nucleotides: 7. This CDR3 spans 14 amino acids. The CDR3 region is CASSGQGDNSPLHF. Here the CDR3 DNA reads TGCGCCAGCTCTGGACAGGGAGACAATTCACCCCTCCACTTT.

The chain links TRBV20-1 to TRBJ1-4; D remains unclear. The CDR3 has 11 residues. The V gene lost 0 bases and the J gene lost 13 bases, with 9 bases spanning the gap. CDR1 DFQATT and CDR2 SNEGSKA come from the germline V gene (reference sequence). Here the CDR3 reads CSARDPPTLFF. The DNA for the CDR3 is TGCAGTGCTAGAGACCCCCCTACACTGTTTTTT.

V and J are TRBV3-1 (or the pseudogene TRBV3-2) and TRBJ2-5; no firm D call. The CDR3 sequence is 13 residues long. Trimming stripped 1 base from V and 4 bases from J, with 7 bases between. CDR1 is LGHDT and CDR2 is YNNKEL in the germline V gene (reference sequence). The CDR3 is CASSQGLGETQYF. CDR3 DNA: TGTGCCAGCAGCCAAGGTCTCGGAGAGACCCAGTACTTC.

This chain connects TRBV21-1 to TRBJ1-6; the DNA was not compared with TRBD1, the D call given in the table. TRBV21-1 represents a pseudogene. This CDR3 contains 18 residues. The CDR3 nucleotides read TGTGCCAGCAGCCGAAAGGGGGACGTGAGGGGGTGTAATTCACCCCTCCACTTT. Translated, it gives CASSRKGDVRGCNSPLHF.

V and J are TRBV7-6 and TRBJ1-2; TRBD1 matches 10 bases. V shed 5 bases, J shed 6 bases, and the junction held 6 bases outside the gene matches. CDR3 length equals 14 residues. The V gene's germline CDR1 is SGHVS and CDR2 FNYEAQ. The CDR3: CASSPRTGGDGYTF. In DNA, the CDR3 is TGTGCCAGCAGCCCCCGGACAGGGGGGGATGGCTACACCTTC.

CDR3 in amino acids: CASSWDRAAYGYTF. In DNA, the CDR3 is TGTGCCAGCAGCTGGGACAGGGCGGCCTATGGCTACACCTTC. This rearrangement joins TRBV5-5 to TRBJ1-2; 9 nucleotides match TRBD1. Germline CDR1 is SGHKS and CDR2 is YYEKEE (reference sequence). The CDR3 contains 14 residues. Trimming removed 3 bases from V and 4 bases from J; junction bases left unmatched: 4.

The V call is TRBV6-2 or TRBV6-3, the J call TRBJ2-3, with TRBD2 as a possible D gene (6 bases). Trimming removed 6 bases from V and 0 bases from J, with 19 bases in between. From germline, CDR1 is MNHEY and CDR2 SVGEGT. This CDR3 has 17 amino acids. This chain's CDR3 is CASSPIVGGGSTDTQYF. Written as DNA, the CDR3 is TGTGCCAGCAGCCCCATCGTGGGAGGAGGTAGCACAGATACGCAGTATTTT.

The CDR3 DNA follows: TGTGCCAGCCGCCGTGGGAGCGGGGAGACCCAGTACTTC. It translates to CASRRGSGETQYF. J is TRBJ2-5 and V is TRBV5-4, with a weak D call TRBD2 (6 bases). The CDR3 sequence is 13 residues long. Germline CDR1 SGHNT, CDR2 YYREEE (reference sequence). V shed 7 bases and J shed 5 bases, with 15 bases lying between them.

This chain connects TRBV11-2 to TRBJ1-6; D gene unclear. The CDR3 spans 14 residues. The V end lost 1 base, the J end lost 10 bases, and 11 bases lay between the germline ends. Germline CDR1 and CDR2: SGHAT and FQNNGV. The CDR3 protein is CASSLGGDRSPLHF. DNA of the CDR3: TGTGCCAGCAGCTTAGGCGGGGATCGATCACCCCTCCACTTT.

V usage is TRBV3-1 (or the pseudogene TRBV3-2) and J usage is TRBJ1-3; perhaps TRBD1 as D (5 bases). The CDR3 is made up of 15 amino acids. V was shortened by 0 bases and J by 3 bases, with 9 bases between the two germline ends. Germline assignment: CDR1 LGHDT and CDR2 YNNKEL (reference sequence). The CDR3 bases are TGTGCCAGCAGCCAAGATCAGGGTAATGGAAACACCATATATTTT. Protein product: CASSQDQGNGNTIYF.

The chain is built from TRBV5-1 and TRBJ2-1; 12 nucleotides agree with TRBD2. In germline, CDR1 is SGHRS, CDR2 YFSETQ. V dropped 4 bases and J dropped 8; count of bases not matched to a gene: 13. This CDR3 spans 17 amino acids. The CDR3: CASSRPPPGLAGDEQFF. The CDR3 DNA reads TGCGCCAGCAGCAGACCACCCCCGGGACTAGCGGGCGATGAGCAGTTCTTC.

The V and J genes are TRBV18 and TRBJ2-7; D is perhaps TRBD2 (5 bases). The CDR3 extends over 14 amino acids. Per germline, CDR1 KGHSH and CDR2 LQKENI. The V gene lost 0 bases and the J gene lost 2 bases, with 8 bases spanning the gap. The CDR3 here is CASSPPAGTYEQYV. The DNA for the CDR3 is TGTGCCAGCTCACCACCCGCGGGTACCTACGAGCAGTACGTC.

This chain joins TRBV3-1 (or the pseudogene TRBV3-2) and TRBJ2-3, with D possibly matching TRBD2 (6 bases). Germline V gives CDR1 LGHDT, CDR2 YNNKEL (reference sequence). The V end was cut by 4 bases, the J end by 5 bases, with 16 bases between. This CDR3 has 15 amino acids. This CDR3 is CASSPGGALGDTQYF. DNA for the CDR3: TGTGCCAGCAGCCCCGGCGGGGCCCTGGGAGATACGCAGTATTTT.

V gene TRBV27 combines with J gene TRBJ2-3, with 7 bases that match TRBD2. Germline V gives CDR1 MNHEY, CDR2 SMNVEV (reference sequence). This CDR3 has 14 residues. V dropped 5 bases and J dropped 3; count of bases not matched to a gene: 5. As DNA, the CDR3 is TGTGCCAGCAGTGGCGGGAGAGGGACAGATACGCAGTATTTT. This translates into CASSGGRGTDTQYF.

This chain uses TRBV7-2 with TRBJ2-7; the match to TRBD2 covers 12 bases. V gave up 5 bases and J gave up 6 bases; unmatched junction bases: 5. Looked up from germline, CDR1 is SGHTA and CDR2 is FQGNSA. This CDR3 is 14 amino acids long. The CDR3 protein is CASSPTSGSGEQYV. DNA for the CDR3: TGTGCCAGCAGCCCGACTAGCGGGAGCGGCGAGCAGTACGTC.

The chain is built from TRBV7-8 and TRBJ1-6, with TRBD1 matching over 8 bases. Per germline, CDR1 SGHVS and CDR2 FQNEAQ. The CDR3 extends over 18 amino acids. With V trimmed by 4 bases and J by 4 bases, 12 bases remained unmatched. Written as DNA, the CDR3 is TGTGCCAGCAGCTCCAATGAGAACCAGGGGGCTTATAATTCACCCCTCCACTTT. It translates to CASSSNENQGAYNSPLHF.